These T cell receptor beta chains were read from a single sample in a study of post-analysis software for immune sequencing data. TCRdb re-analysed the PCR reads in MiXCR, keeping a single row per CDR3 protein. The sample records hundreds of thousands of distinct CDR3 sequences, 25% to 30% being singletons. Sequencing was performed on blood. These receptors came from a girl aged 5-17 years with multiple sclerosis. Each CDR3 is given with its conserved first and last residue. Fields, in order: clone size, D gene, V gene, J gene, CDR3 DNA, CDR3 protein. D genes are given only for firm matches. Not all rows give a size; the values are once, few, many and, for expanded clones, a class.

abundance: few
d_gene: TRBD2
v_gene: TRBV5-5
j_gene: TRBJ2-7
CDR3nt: TGTGCCAGCAGCAATAGACTAGCGGGGGAAACCCGCTACGAGCAGTACTTC
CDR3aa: CASSNRLAGETRYEQYF

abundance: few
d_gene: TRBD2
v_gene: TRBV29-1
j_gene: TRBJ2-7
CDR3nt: TGCAGCGTCTCCAGGGACTACGGCGGGAGGGGGAGCGAGCAGTACTTC
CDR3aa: CSVSRDYGGRGSEQYF

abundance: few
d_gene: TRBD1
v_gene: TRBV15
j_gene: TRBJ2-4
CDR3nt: TGTGCCACCAGCAGAGACAGGGGGACGGGCATTCAGTACTTC
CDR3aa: CATSRDRGTGIQYF

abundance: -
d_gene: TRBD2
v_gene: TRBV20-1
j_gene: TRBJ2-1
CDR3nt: TGCAGTGCTAGAGTTCGTGGACTAGCGGCCGTAATGTACAATGAGCCGTTCTTC
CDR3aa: CSARVRGLAAVMYNEPFF

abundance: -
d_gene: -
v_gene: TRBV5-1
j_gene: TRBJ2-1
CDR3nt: TGCGCCAGCAGCTTGGGGACAGATGTCTATGAGCAGTTCTTC
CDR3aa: CASSLGTDVYEQFF

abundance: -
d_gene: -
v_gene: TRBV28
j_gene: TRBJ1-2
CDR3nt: TGTGCCAGCAGTTTGTACCTGACCAACTATGGCTACACCTTC
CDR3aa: CASSLYLTNYGYTF

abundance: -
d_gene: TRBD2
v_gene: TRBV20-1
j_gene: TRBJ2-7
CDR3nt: TGCAGTGCCCCTAGCGGGAGCTCCTACGAGCAGTACTTC
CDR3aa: CSAPSGSSYEQYF

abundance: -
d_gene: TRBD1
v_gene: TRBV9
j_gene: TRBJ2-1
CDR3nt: TGTGCCAGCAGCGGCCGGGACAGGGGTGGCGAGCAGTTCTTC
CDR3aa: CASSGRDRGGEQFF

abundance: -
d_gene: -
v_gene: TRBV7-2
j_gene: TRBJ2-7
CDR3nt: TGTGCCAGCAGCTCCCCCGGGGGGCGCGGGTCCTACGAGCAGTACTTC
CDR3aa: CASSSPGGRGSYEQYF

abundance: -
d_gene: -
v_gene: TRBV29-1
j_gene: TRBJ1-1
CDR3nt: TGCAGCTGGAGTCTGAGATTGAAAGCTTTCTTT
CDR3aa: CSWSLRLKAFF

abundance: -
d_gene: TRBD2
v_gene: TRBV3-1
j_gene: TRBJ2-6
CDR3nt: TGTGCCAGCAGCCAAGGAGCGGGGTCTGGGGCCAACGTCCTGACTTTC
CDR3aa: CASSQGAGSGANVLTF

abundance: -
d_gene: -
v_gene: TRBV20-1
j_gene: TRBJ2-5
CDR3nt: TGCAGTGCTAGAGGGGGCCAGCAAGAGACCCAGTACTTC
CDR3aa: CSARGGQQETQYF

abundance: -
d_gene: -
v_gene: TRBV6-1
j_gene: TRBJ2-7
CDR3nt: TGTGCCAGCAGAACAACGGACGAACACCGGGACCTCCGGGGCGAGCAGTACTTC
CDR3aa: CASRTTDEHRDLRGEQYF

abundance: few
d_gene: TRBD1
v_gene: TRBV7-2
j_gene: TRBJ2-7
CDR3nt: TGTGCCAGCAGCGCGAACCCCGGACAGGGGCTCGGCGAGCAGTACTTC
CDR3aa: CASSANPGQGLGEQYF

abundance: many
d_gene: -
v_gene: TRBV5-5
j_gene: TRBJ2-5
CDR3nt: TGTGCCAGCAGCCCGGACTCCGCGTACCAAGAGACCCAGTACTTC
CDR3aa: CASSPDSAYQETQYF

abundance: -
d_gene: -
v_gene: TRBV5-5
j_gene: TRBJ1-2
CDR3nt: TGTGCCAGCGATTTCGGGGCAGAGAGCTTCATTGGCTACACCTTC
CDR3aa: CASDFGAESFIGYTF

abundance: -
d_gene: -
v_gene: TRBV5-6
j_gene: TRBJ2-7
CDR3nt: TGTGCCAGCAGCTTGGGTGGTCGGCAGGGGACCTACGAGCAGTACTTC
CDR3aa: CASSLGGRQGTYEQYF

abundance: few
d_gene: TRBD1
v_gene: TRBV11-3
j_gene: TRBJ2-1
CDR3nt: TGTGCCAGCAGCTTCGAACAGGGGCCCCCCAATGAGCAGTTCTTC
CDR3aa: CASSFEQGPPNEQFF

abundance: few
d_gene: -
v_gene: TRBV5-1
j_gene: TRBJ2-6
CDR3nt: TGCGCCAGCAGCTTGGAAGGTGGCAGGCTAAGCTCTGGGGCCAACGTCCTGACTTTC
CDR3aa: CASSLEGGRLSSGANVLTF

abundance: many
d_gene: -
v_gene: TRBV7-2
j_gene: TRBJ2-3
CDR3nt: TGTGCCAGCAGTCCCCGGCGGACCACAGATACGCAGTATTTT
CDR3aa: CASSPRRTTDTQYF

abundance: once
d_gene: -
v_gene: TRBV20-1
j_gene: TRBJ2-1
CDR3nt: TGCAGTGCTAGGGCGTCCTTTAGCTATTCCCATGAGCAGTTCTTC
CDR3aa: CSARASFSYSHEQFF

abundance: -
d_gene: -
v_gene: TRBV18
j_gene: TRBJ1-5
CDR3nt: TGTGCCAGCTCATCAAGTCGTAGCAATCAGCCCCAGCATTTT
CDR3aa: CASSSSRSNQPQHF

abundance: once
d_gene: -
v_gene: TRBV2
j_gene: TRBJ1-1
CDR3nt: TGTGCCAGCAGTTCTGACAGGTCGAACACTGAAGCTTTCTTT
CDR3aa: CASSSDRSNTEAFF

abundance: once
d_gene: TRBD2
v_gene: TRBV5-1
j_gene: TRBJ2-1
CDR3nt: TGCGCCAGCAGCTCCTTGGGGACTAGCGGGGAGGGGTTCTTC
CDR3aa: CASSSLGTSGEGFF

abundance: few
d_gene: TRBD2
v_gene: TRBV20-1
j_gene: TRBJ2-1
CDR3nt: TGCAGTGCGAGACTAGCCCGCAATGAGCAGTTCTTC
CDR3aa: CSARLARNEQFF

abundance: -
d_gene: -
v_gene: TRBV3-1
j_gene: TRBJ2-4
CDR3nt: TGTGCCAGCAGCCAGGAGGGGACATCTCTAGCCAAAAACATTCAGTACTTC
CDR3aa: CASSQEGTSLAKNIQYF

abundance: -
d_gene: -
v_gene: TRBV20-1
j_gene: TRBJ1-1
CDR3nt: TGCAGTGCTAGGCCGCAGACGGTGAACACTGAAGCTTTCTTT
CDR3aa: CSARPQTVNTEAFF

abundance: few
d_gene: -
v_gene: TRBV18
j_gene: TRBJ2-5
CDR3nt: TGTGCCAGCTCACCAACCCAGAGTACCCAGTACTTC
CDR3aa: CASSPTQSTQYF